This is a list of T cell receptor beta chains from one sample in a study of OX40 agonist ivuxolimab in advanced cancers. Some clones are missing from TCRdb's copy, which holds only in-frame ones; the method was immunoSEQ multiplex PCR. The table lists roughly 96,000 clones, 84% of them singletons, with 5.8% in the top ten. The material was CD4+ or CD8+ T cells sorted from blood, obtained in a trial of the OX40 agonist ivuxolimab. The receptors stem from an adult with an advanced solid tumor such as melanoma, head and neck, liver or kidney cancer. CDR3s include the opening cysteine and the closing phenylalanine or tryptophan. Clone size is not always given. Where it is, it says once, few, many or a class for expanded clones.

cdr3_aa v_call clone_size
CAISGGNKNTEAFF TRBV10-3 .
CASSKREEMNTEAFF TRBV21-1 .
CASRLSFGASYNSPLHF TRBV5-1 once
CASSIGTPNTGELFF TRBV5-1 once
CASSLTWSRPGETQYF TRBV5-6 .
CASSYSTGVGTGELFF TRBV6-5 few
CASSSLRQVGYTF TRBV5-1 once
CASSRGDSSTEQYF TRBV5-1 .
CASSVRGGNEQFF TRBV9 .
CASSLPQGTSGDNEQFF TRBV7-9 .
CASSLSRFNRNISYEQYF TRBV7-3 .
CAMRPTDGSPLHF TRBV10-3 .
CASSPPGQQRGKLFF TRBV28 few
CASSIRATGGLGNQPQHF TRBV19 .
CASSSDSNYGYTF TRBV2 .
CASRRDTNEAFF TRBV27 .
CASSLGAASYNEQFF TRBV7-2 .
CASSPTGGASNEQFF TRBV18 .
CSVSRLAGAYNEQFF TRBV29-1 .
CASSLVGLGYNEQFF TRBV5-4 .
CASSLGTEQYF TRBV5-6 .
CASSDRGTNQPQHF TRBV10-2 few
CASSLATDYEQYF TRBV7-9 .
CASSPLDRAIRGEQYF TRBV4-1 .
CASSGGPGTSEQETQYF TRBV10-1 .
CATSRDRGRGNQPQHF TRBV15 .
CASSFSSQVGGNGYEQYF TRBV7-9 .
CASSNGQGRSEQYF TRBV6-5 .
CASSHRDGYGYTF TRBV7-3 .
CASSYSGAIGEKLFF TRBV6-6 .
CASSLGTSGVEQFF TRBV9 .
CASSGSSGGDYNEQFF TRBV7-9 .
CAISDLVSSSYNEQFF TRBV10-3 .
CASSIRGPTYEQYF TRBV19 .
CASSRTGQNEKLFF TRBV6-5 once
CASSPKGNDYGYTF TRBV18 few
CSVTFEGWTDTQYF TRBV29-1 .
CASSSAGTNYGYTF TRBV5-1 .
CASRQGNTEAFF TRBV5-1 .
CASSSNGQPTYGYTF TRBV7-2 .
CASSSLGGYEQYF TRBV7-2 .
CASGTGDYHTDTQYF TRBV12-5 few
CASSYTLAGTNTEAFF TRBV6-5 few
CASSLGDRTPYNEQFF TRBV7-2 .
CASSFGDSYGYTF TRBV11-2 .
CASSSNRAGEKLFF TRBV7-6 .
CASSQVRGTEAFF TRBV6-4 .
CASRHKPGGYYGYTF TRBV6-5 .
CASSSGGEQYF TRBV12-5 .
CASSRPGQGNHEQYF TRBV27 .
CASDPSGYNEQFF TRBV9 .
CASRRQGLGTGELFF TRBV11-2 once
CASARDRADTGELFF TRBV9 few
CASSLQQGTPGYNSPLHF TRBV5-8 .
CASSSLGGGAEKLFF TRBV6-6 once